Listed below are T cell receptor beta chains from one sample, sequenced in a study of identical twins. TCRdb re-called the 5' RACE reads with MiXCR, one entry per CDR3 protein. Here the sample spans a few hundred thousand distinct CDR3 sequences, under 20% being singletons. The specimen sequenced was naive T cells sorted from blood. Source of these receptors: a man in his forties or fifties in good health. The CDR3 runs from the conserved cysteine through the conserved F or W. D genes are given only for firm matches. The size field is filled for only some rows; it gives once, few, many or a size class.

>14|TRBJ2-2|.|.|TRBV3-1
TGTGCCAGCAGCCCCGACGGCAGGTCCGGGGAGCTGTTTTTT
CASSPDGRSGELFF
>15|TRBJ2-7|.|TRBD1|TRBV7-2
TGTGCCAGCAGCTTAGACCGGACAGGGGGCGCCGAGCAGTACTTC
CASSLDRTGGAEQYF
>14|TRBJ2-3|many|TRBD2|TRBV29-1
TGCAGCGTCGTGGGACTAGCGGGGACCAGTACGCAGTATTTT
CSVVGLAGTSTQYF
>13|TRBJ1-5|.|TRBD1|TRBV12-3/TRBV12-4
TGTGCCAGCAGTCGACAGGGATATCAGCCCCAGCATTTT
CASSRQGYQPQHF
>13|TRBJ2-7|few|.|TRBV20-1
TGCAGTGCTAGCTTGGGATCGCCCTACGAGCAGTACTTC
CSASLGSPYEQYF
>15|TRBJ2-7|.|TRBD2|TRBV12-3/TRBV12-4
TGTGCCAGCGGGACTAGCGGGGACAGGGCCTACGAGCAGTACTTC
CASGTSGDRAYEQYF
>17|TRBJ1-5|.|.|TRBV7-9
TGTGCCAGCAGCCCCTCAAAGCAGGGGTATAGCAATCAGCCCCAGCATTTT
CASSPSKQGYSNQPQHF
>18|TRBJ2-3|.|TRBD2|TRBV5-1
TGCGCCAGCAGCGTCCCTCTAGCGGGGGGGCTTTTACCAGATACGCAGTATTTT
CASSVPLAGGLLPDTQYF
>15|TRBJ1-1|.|.|TRBV28
TGTGCCAGCAGTTTTCCCCAGACGGGTGGCACTGAAGCTTTCTTT
CASSFPQTGGTEAFF
>18|TRBJ2-3|many|TRBD2|TRBV20-1
TGCAGTGCTAGAGACACTAGCGGGGGTACAACTAGCACAGATACGCAGTATTTT
CSARDTSGGTTSTDTQYF
>14|TRBJ2-1|few|TRBD2|TRBV29-1
TGCAGCACCGGGGAGGGGAGCTCCTACAATGAGCAGTTCTTC
CSTGEGSSYNEQFF
>16|TRBJ2-4|few|.|TRBV28
TGTGCCAGCAGCCCCAGTGGACTGCTAGCCAAAAACATTCAGTACTTC
CASSPSGLLAKNIQYF